This TCR beta chain was identified during a study of blood T cell repertoires in COVID-19. Study in general: Sources were T cells, B-cell-depleted T cells, or PBMCs; the material itself was cDNA or gDNA.

This clone has just one count. In the authors' methods: Researchers report that nucleated cell counts were estimated from reference gene primer amplification. TCRdb keeps only in-frame clones here, not all; method: immunoSEQ multiplex PCR. The V and J calls and clone size come from that table; D and trimming were worked out from the DNA. The table lists 130,000 to 150,000 clones, 88% of them singletons. Sequencing input: peripheral blood. The TCR comes from a human donor in a cohort sampled during active COVID-19.

CDR3 in DNA: TGTGCCAGCTCACCTGAGGCGGATCAGCCCCAGCATTTT. Residues: CASSPEADQPQHF. The V and J genes are TRBV18 and TRBJ1-5; D call uncertain. CDR1 is KGHSH, CDR2 LQKENI, per germline. This CDR3 has 13 amino acids. Between the trimmed V and J ends, which lost 3 bases and 5 bases, there was a span of 8 bases.